The 13 T cell receptor beta chains below were found in one sample sequenced in a study of T cell responses to AZD1222 COVID-19 vaccine. Here immunoSEQ multiplex PCR was the method, and the copy in TCRdb shows in-frame clones only, minus some. The table has fewer than 120,000 clones, approximately 94% seen once; the top ten hold around 3%. The source was peripheral blood, collected 28 days after the second AZD1222 dose. Source of these receptors: an adult who received the AZD1222 COVID-19 vaccine.

This clone came up once. The chain uses TRBV3-1 (or the pseudogene TRBV3-2) and TRBJ1-1, with D possibly TRBD1 on 5 matching bases. Germline CDR1 and CDR2: LGHDT and YNNKEL (reference sequence). The CDR3 spans 14 residues. V was pared by 8 bases and J by 1 base, with 14 bases between. The CDR3 coding sequence is TGTGCCAGCGCGCCTCTCGACAGGAACACTGAAGCTTTCTTT. Residues: CASAPLDRNTEAFF.

V gene TRBV28 combines with J gene TRBJ1-1; D remains ambiguous. The CDR3 covers 13 residues. Per germline, CDR1 MDHEN and CDR2 SYDVKM. The V gene lost 1 base and the J gene lost 2 bases, with 5 bases spanning the gap. CDR3 sequence (DNA): TGTGCCAGCAGTTTATTACGAAACACTGAAGCTTTCTTT. Its translation: CASSLLRNTEAFF.

The V and J genes are TRBV5-8 and TRBJ1-5; D may be TRBD1 (6 bases). This CDR3 has 15 residues. The germline V gene encodes CDR1 SGHTS and CDR2 YDEGEE. V dropped 0 bases and J dropped 2 bases, with 9 bases sitting between them. For the CDR3, the DNA is TGTGCCAGCAGCTTGGCGGGGGGGCGCAATCAGCCCCAGCATTTT. It yields the protein CASSLAGGRNQPQHF.

V usage is TRBV19 and J usage is TRBJ2-3; D call uncertain. CDR1 is LNHDA and CDR2 is SQIVND in the germline V gene (reference sequence). Trimming removed 4 bases from V and 0 bases from J, with 8 bases in between. This CDR3 contains 14 residues. This CDR3 is CASSTSHSTDTQYF. CDR3 DNA: TGTGCCAGTAGTACTTCACATAGCACAGATACGCAGTATTTT.

This chain uses TRBV5-5 with TRBJ1-1; unclear D gene. The ends were cut back, 0 bases at V and 4 bases at J, with 10 bases in the middle. The germline CDR1 and CDR2 sequences are SGHKS and YYEKEE (reference sequence). This CDR3 is 14 amino acids long. In DNA, the CDR3 is TGTGCCAGCAGCTTGGAAGGGATGGGCACTGAAGCTTTCTTT. Translation: CASSLEGMGTEAFF.

The chain recombines TRBV30 with TRBJ2-7; tentative D call: TRBD2 (6 bases). V lost 4 bases, J lost 4 bases, and 8 bases lay in between. The germline V gene has CDR1 GTSNPN and CDR2 SVGIG (reference sequence). The CDR3 sequence is 11 residues long. The DNA of the CDR3 is TGTGCCTGGAAAGGGAGGTACGAGCAGTACTTC. This codes for CAWKGRYEQYF.

V gene TRBV5-5 combines with J gene TRBJ2-2, with a tentative D call TRBD1 (6 bases). Trimming shortened V by 2 bases and J by 0 bases, and 8 bases separated the two germline ends. Germline V gives CDR1 SGHKS, CDR2 YYEKEE (reference sequence). The CDR3 spans 15 residues. CDR3 coding DNA: TGTGCCAGCAGCTTACAGGGTACGAACACCGGGGAGCTGTTTTTT. Translation gives CASSLQGTNTGELFF.

The V and J genes are TRBV19 and TRBJ2-2; 7 bases are shared with TRBD1. The J segment lost 4 bases and the V segment lost 5 bases, leaving 4 bases of the junction unmatched. This CDR3 contains 14 residues. Germline V lookup: CDR1 LNHDA, CDR2 SQIVND (reference sequence). The CDR3: CASSRQGTTGELFF. The CDR3 region has the DNA TGTGCCAGTAGTCGACAGGGTACCACCGGGGAGCTGTTTTTT.

This clone has more than one count but fewer than ten. The chain is built from TRBV28 and TRBJ1-2, with a weak D call TRBD1 (6 bases). V was pared by 6 bases and J by 3 bases, with 8 bases between. The CDR3 has 12 residues. The germline V gene encodes CDR1 MDHEN and CDR2 SYDVKM. This CDR3 reads CASSYRDYGYTF. Here the CDR3 DNA reads TGTGCCAGCAGCTACAGGGACTATGGCTACACCTTC.

The chain couples TRBV27 to TRBJ2-5, with D perhaps assigned TRBD1 or TRBD2 (6 bases each). CDR3 size: 14 residues. Germline V gives CDR1 MNHEY, CDR2 SMNVEV (reference sequence). V was shortened by 5 bases and J by 2 bases, with 12 bases between the two germline ends. CDR3 sequence: CASSNGGRQETQYF. CDR3 nucleotides: TGTGCCAGCAGTAATGGGGGGCGTCAAGAGACCCAGTACTTC.

J is TRBJ1-1 and V is TRBV10-1; a possible D gene is TRBD1 (5 bases). The CDR3 length is 12 residues. Deletions cut 2 bases from V and 4 bases from J, with 5 bases between. The V gene's germline CDR1 is WNHNN and CDR2 SYGVQD (reference sequence). CDR3 nucleotide sequence: TGCGCCAGCAGTGAGAGGGGCACTGAAGCTTTCTTT. Translated: CASSERGTEAFF.

This sequence joins TRBV6-5 and TRBJ1-1; D is unclear. Germline V lookup: CDR1 MNHEY, CDR2 SVGAGI. The CDR3 is made up of 14 amino acids. V dropped 6 bases and J dropped 3 bases, with 14 bases sitting between them. CDR3 coding DNA: TGTGCCAGCAGCCCCCACCAGATAGACACTGAAGCTTTCTTT. Translating it yields CASSPHQIDTEAFF.

V gene TRBV19 combines with J gene TRBJ2-6; D unclear. The CDR3 has 17 residues. Germline assignment: CDR1 LNHDA and CDR2 SQIVND (reference sequence). Between the trimmed V and J ends, which lost 4 bases and 0 bases, there was a span of 13 bases. As DNA, the CDR3 is TGTGCCAGTAGTAAAAAGGTGGCCTCCTCTGGGGCCAACGTCCTGACTTTC. It encodes CASSKKVASSGANVLTF.